The rows below give T cell receptor beta chains drawn from one sample of a study of T cell responses to AZD1222 COVID-19 vaccine. Measured with immunoSEQ multiplex PCR; TCRdb has only the in-frame clones, and not every one. The repertoire holds 95,000 to 100,000 clones, with around 90% as singletons. The source was peripheral blood, collected on day 0 of AZD1222 vaccination. Receptors originate from an adult in good health. CDR3s include the opening cysteine and the closing phenylalanine or tryptophan. D genes are given only for firm matches. Clone size appears in some rows only: once, few, many, or a class for an expanded clone.

D gene,J gene,V gene,clone size,CDR3 DNA,CDR3 protein
-,TRBJ2-7,TRBV5-5,-,TGTGCCAGCAGCCCCTCCTACGAGCAGTACTTC,CASSPSYEQYF
TRBD2,TRBJ2-5,TRBV7-8,once,TGTGCCAGCAGCACCCGACTAGCGGGGGATCAAGAGACCCAGTACTTC,CASSTRLAGDQETQYF
-,TRBJ1-1,TRBV25-1,-,TGTGCCAGCAGCCTAACTGGAGCCACTGAAGCTTTCTTT,CASSLTGATEAFF
-,TRBJ1-1,TRBV7-2,-,TGTGCCAGCAGCTTATTCGCAATGAACACTGAAGCTTTCTTT,CASSLFAMNTEAFF
-,TRBJ1-1,TRBV5-4,-,TGTGCCAGCTCCAGGGGCGCAGGGGACACTGAAGCTTTCTTT,CASSRGAGDTEAFF
TRBD1,TRBJ2-7,TRBV27,once,TGTGCCAGCAGTCGAATATTATCTACCGGGACAGGGAGCTACGAGCAGTACTTC,CASSRILSTGTGSYEQYF
-,TRBJ1-2,TRBV30,-,TGTGCCTGGACGAGGGGCGGCTATGGCTACACCTTC,CAWTRGGYGYTF
-,TRBJ2-4,TRBV3-1/TRBV3-2,-,TGTGCCAGCAAAGGGGGTTGGAACACCTATGAACTAGCCAAAAACATTCAGTACTTC,CASKGGWNTYELAKNIQYF
-,TRBJ1-6,TRBV7-9,-,TGTGCCAGCAGCTTAGAGGCTGGGGCGAACACAGGTCCAAATTCACCCCTCCACTTT,CASSLEAGANTGPNSPLHF
-,TRBJ2-5,TRBV4-1,-,TGCGCCAGCAGCCAAGGTATCCAAGAGACCCAGTACTTC,CASSQGIQETQYF
-,TRBJ2-1,TRBV5-1,-,TGCGCCAGCAGCTTGACTGGAACATCCTACAATGAGCAGTTCTTC,CASSLTGTSYNEQFF
-,TRBJ1-1,TRBV29-1,-,TGCAGCGTTGTTCGGCAGGAGAACACTGAAGCTTTCTTT,CSVVRQENTEAFF
-,TRBJ2-2,TRBV2,-,TGTGCCAGCAGTGAAGCCCGGCGGGACGTGGGCGGGGAGCTGTTTTTT,CASSEARRDVGGELFF
TRBD1,TRBJ1-4,TRBV6-5,-,TGTGCCAGCACCCGGACAGGGTCTAAGGAAAAACTGTTTTTT,CASTRTGSKEKLFF
-,TRBJ2-7,TRBV7-9,-,TGTGCCAGCAGCGCGAGGGGTGGGGTCCAGTTCGCCTACGAGCAGTACTTC,CASSARGGVQFAYEQYF
-,TRBJ1-6,TRBV9,-,TGTGCCAGCAGCGTCACAGTCATAGCCTCACCCCTCCACTTT,CASSVTVIASPLHF
TRBD1,TRBJ1-4,TRBV7-9,-,TGTGCCAGCAGCTTAGACAGGGGGCGCCATGAAAAACTGTTTTTT,CASSLDRGRHEKLFF
-,TRBJ2-1,TRBV2,-,TGTGCCAGCAGGGGGGTGGTGCTCCAGTTCTTC,CASRGVVLQFF
-,TRBJ2-7,TRBV7-9,-,TGTGCCAGCAGCTCCCTCACTGAGCAGTACTTC,CASSSLTEQYF
-,TRBJ2-1,TRBV7-3,-,TGTGCCAGCAGCTCCCGGGACCAGCAGTTCTTC,CASSSRDQQFF
-,TRBJ1-2,TRBV5-6,-,TGTGCCAGCAGCCCGGGGCCGTCGGGACGGGGTAACTATGGCTACACCTTC,CASSPGPSGRGNYGYTF
-,TRBJ2-7,TRBV7-9,-,TGTGCCAGCAGCCGGTGGGGGTACCAGTCCTACGAGCAGTACTTC,CASSRWGYQSYEQYF
TRBD2,TRBJ2-1,TRBV10-3,-,TGTGCCATCAGTGAGTCGACTAGCGGGAGCAATGAGCAGTTCTTC,CAISESTSGSNEQFF
TRBD1,TRBJ1-6,TRBV30,-,TGTGCCTGGAGTGGTTCAGGGGGCATTGTAGGTTCACCCCTCCACTTT,CAWSGSGGIVGSPLHF
-,TRBJ1-4,TRBV6-5,-,TGTGCCAGCAGGTGGCAGGCTGCAACTAATGAAAAACTGTTTTTT,CASRWQAATNEKLFF
-,TRBJ1-5,TRBV11-2,-,TGTGCCAGCAGCGCGGACAACTACAATCAGCCCCAGCATTTT,CASSADNYNQPQHF
-,TRBJ1-2,TRBV27,-,TGTGCCAGCAGTCTAACCCGAGATACCTATAGGGGCCAGGGAGGCTACACCTTC,CASSLTRDTYRGQGGYTF
TRBD1,TRBJ1-4,TRBV7-3,-,TGTGCCAGCAGCCCCACGTTCGACAGGGTTTCTAGTGAAAAACTGTTTTTT,CASSPTFDRVSSEKLFF
TRBD1,TRBJ1-2,TRBV5-1,-,TGCGCCAGCAGCCCCGGGACAGGGGGCCCTCACTATGGCTACACCTTC,CASSPGTGGPHYGYTF
TRBD2,TRBJ2-1,TRBV19,-,TGTGCCACCACGGGGCTAGCGGGAGGTAATGAGCAGTTCTTC,CATTGLAGGNEQFF
-,TRBJ1-5,TRBV9,-,TGTGCCAGCAGCGTGGGCAGAAGAATGCCCCAGCATTTT,CASSVGRRMPQHF
-,TRBJ1-5,TRBV27,-,TGTGCCAGCAGTTCCAGGGACTATAGCAATCAGCCCCAGCATTTT,CASSSRDYSNQPQHF
-,TRBJ2-1,TRBV28,-,TGTGCCAGCAGGAGCTCCTACAATGAGCAGTTCTTC,CASRSSYNEQFF
TRBD1,TRBJ1-2,TRBV7-9,-,TGTGCCAGCAGGCTGGACAGGGGGGATGGCTACACCTTC,CASRLDRGDGYTF
-,TRBJ1-4,TRBV12-3/TRBV12-4,-,TGTGCCAGCAGTTTAGCAGGGAATGAAAAACTGTTTTTT,CASSLAGNEKLFF
-,TRBJ1-1,TRBV4-1,few,TGCGCCAGCAGCCCCTTTGGGAACACTGAAGCTTTCTTT,CASSPFGNTEAFF
-,TRBJ1-5,TRBV2,-,TGTGCCAGCAGTGGAAAGAACAGCAATCAGCCCCAGCATTTT,CASSGKNSNQPQHF
TRBD1,TRBJ1-2,TRBV19,-,TGTGCCAGTAACCCCAGGACAGGGGGTATCAGGTCGTATGGCTACACCTTC,CASNPRTGGIRSYGYTF
-,TRBJ1-2,TRBV28,-,TGTGCCAGCAGTTTTCGGGGATATGGCTACACCTTC,CASSFRGYGYTF
TRBD1,TRBJ1-2,TRBV30,-,TGTGCCTGGAGTGTACCTGAGGGACAGACATTTTTCTATGGCTACACCTTC,CAWSVPEGQTFFYGYTF
TRBD1,TRBJ1-1,TRBV5-1,-,TGCGCCAGCAGCTCGGGACAGCTTAACACTGAAGCTTTCTTT,CASSSGQLNTEAFF
-,TRBJ2-1,TRBV18,-,TGTGCCAGCTCAGCCGGGGGGACAACAAGCAATGAGCAGTTCTTC,CASSAGGTTSNEQFF
-,TRBJ1-1,TRBV12-3/TRBV12-4,once,TGTGCCAGCAGTTCCTTTGGGGACACTGAAGCTTTCTTT,CASSSFGDTEAFF
-,TRBJ1-2,TRBV7-9,-,TGTGCCAGCAGCTCTGATCGGGGAGAATATGGCTACACCTTC,CASSSDRGEYGYTF
-,TRBJ1-4,TRBV29-1,-,TGCAGCGTTGAAGCGCCCTCGGAGTATAATGAAAAACTGTTTTTT,CSVEAPSEYNEKLFF
-,TRBJ1-5,TRBV7-8,-,TGTGCCAGCAGCGAAGCAGGGGGCAATCAGCCCCAGCATTTT,CASSEAGGNQPQHF
TRBD1,TRBJ1-5,TRBV28,-,TGTGCCAGCGCGGCACCGGGACAGGGGAGAAATCAGCCCCAGCATTTT,CASAAPGQGRNQPQHF
TRBD2,TRBJ2-7,TRBV30,-,TGTGCCTGGAGAGCCGGCGGGGGCTCCTACGAGCAGTACTTC,CAWRAGGGSYEQYF
-,TRBJ1-5,TRBV19,-,TGTGCCAGTAGTATAGAGACAGGAGTCCAGCCCCAGCATTTT,CASSIETGVQPQHF
-,TRBJ1-3,TRBV6-5,-,TGTGCCAGCAGTTATCGGGGGGCAACTGGAAACACCATATATTTT,CASSYRGATGNTIYF
-,TRBJ2-2,TRBV2,few,TGTGCCAGCATGCCGAGGAACACCGGGGAGCTGTTTTTT,CASMPRNTGELFF
-,TRBJ1-1,TRBV5-6,-,TGTGCCAGCAGCTTGAGGCCGCCATACACTGAAGCTTTCTTT,CASSLRPPYTEAFF
-,TRBJ1-1,TRBV20-1,-,TGCAGTGCTAGAGAACCTGAAGCTTTCTTT,CSAREPEAFF
-,TRBJ1-5,TRBV12-3/TRBV12-4,-,TGTGCCAGCAGCATCACTGATCAGCCCCAGCATTTT,CASSITDQPQHF
TRBD2,TRBJ2-1,TRBV19,-,TGTGCCAGTAGTGATGTAGCGGGAGCGTCCTACAATGAGCAGTTCTTC,CASSDVAGASYNEQFF